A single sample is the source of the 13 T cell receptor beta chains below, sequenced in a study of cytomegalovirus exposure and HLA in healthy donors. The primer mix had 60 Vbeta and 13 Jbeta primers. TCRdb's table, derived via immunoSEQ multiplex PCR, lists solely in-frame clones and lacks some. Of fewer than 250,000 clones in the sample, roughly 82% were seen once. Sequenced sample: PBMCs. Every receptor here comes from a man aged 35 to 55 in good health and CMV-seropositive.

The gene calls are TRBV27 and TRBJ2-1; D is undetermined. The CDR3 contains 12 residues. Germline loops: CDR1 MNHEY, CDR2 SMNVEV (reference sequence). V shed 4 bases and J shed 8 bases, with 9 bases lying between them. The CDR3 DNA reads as TGTGCCAGCAGTTCCCCGGTGGATGAGCAGTTCTTC. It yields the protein CASSSPVDEQFF.

In DNA, the CDR3 is TGTGCCAGCAGTTACGCTAGCGGGAGAAATGAGCAGTTCTTC. Translated: CASSYASGRNEQFF. V usage is TRBV6-5 and J usage is TRBJ2-1; the match to TRBD2 covers 10 bases. Losses at the gene ends were 2 bases for V and 7 bases for J; bases not matched to a gene: 2. Germline V CDR1 and CDR2: MNHEY, SVGAGI. CDR3 length: 14 residues.

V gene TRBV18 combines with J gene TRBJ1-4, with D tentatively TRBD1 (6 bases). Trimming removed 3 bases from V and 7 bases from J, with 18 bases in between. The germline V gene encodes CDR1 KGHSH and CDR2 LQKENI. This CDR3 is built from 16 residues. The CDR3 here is CASSPILQGSSEKLFF. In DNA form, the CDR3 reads TGTGCCAGCTCACCTATCTTACAGGGATCGTCTGAAAAACTGTTTTTT.

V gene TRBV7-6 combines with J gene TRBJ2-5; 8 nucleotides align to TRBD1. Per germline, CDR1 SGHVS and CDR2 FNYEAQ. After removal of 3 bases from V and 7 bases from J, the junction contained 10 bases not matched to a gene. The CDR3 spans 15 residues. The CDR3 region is CASSFGTGYVGTQYF. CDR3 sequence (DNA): TGTGCCAGCAGCTTCGGGACAGGCTACGTAGGGACCCAGTACTTC.

This chain's CDR3 is CASIIRGQQETQYF. For the CDR3, the DNA is TGTGCCAGCATAATTCGGGGACAGCAAGAGACCCAGTACTTC. V gene TRBV2 combines with J gene TRBJ2-5; 7 positions match TRBD1. This CDR3 contains 14 residues. The germline V gene encodes CDR1 SNHLY and CDR2 FYNNEI. The trim removed 7 bases at V and 2 bases at J, leaving 7 bases unmatched.

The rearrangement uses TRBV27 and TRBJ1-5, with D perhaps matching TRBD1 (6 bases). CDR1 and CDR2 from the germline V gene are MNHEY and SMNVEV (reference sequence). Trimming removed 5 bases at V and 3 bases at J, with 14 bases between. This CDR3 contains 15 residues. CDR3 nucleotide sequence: TGTGCCAGCAGTCTCGGGACAAGTCTCAATCAGCCCCAGCATTTT. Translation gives CASSLGTSLNQPQHF.

The CDR3 DNA is TGTGCCAGCAGCCAAGTAGGCAGGGTGGACTATGGCTACACCTTC. Its translation: CASSQVGRVDYGYTF. The chain links TRBV4-2 to TRBJ1-2; a weak D match, TRBD1 (5 bases). V shed 1 base and J shed 3 bases, with 12 bases lying between them. The CDR3 loop spans 15 amino acids. CDR1 is LGHNA and CDR2 is YNFKEQ in the germline V gene.

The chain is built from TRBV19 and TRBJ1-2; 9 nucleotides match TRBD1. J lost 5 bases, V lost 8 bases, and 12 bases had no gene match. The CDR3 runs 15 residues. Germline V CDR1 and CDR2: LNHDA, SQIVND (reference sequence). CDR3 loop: CASLPGQGSGYGYTF. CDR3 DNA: TGTGCCAGTCTACCGGGACAGGGAAGTGGTTATGGCTACACCTTC.

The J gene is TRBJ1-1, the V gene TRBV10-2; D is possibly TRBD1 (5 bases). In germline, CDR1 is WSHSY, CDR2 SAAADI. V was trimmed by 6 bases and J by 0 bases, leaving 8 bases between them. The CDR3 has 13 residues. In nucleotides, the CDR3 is TGCGCCAGCAGGGACACCATGAACACTGAAGCTTTCTTT. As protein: CASRDTMNTEAFF.

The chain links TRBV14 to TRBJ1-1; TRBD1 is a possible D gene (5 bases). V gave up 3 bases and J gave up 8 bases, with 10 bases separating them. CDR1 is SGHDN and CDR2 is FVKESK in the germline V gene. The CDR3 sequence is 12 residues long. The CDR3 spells CASSHTGDEAFF. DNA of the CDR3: TGTGCCAGCAGCCATACGGGGGACGAAGCTTTCTTT.

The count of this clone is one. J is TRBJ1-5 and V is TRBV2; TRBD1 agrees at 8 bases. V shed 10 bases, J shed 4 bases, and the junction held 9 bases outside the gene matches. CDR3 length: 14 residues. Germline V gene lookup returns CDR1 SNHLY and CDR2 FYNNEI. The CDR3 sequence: CATEDRGNNQPQHF. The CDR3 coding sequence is TGTGCCACCGAAGACAGGGGCAATAATCAGCCCCAGCATTTT.

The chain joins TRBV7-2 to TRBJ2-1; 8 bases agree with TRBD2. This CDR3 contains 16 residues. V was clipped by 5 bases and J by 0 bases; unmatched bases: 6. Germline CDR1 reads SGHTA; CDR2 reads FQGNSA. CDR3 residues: CASSKTGTSSYNEQFF. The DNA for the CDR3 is TGTGCCAGCAGCAAAACCGGGACTAGCTCCTACAATGAGCAGTTCTTC.

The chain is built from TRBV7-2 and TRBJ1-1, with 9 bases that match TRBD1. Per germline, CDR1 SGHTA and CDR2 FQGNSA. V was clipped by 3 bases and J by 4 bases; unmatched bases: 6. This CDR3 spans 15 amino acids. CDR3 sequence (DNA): TGTGCCAGCAGCTTCCGACAGGGGGTTAGCACTGAAGCTTTCTTT. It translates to CASSFRQGVSTEAFF.